One sample yielded the 27 T cell receptor beta chains listed below, sequenced in a study of T cell clonality in common variable immunodeficiency. The data were produced by immunoSEQ multiplex PCR, yet TCRdb's version contains in-frame clones alone and is incomplete. The sample is made up of some 40,000 clones, none counted only once. The sample taken for sequencing was peripheral blood mononuclear cells. These receptors were taken from a person aged 18 to 70 in good health.

This clone was counted many times. The CDR3 end is not reached by the read, which stops 3 residues before it; the germline J gene fills it in. The J gene is TRBJ2-1, the V gene TRBV19; tentative D call: TRBD2 (5 bases). The CDR3 has 13 residues. V gave up 5 bases and J gave up 9 bases, with 14 bases separating them. Germline V gene sequence: CDR1 LNHDA, CDR2 SQIVND (reference sequence). The chain's CDR3 is CASSVTSSLEQFF. CDR3 bases read: TGTGCCAGTAGTGTTACTAGTTCTCTTGAG. Together with reference TRBV19 and TRBJ2-1, the CDR3 gives the full variable domain: DGGITQSPKYLFRKEGQNVTLSCEQNLNHDAMYWYRQDPGQGLRLIYYSQIVNDFQKGDIAEGYSVSREKKESFPLTVTSAQKNPTAFYLCASSVTSSLEQFFGPGTRLTVL.

This clone has at least ten counts. Coverage ceases 3 residues before the CDR3 finishes, and the germline J gene fills in the end. The chain recombines TRBV6-1 with TRBJ1-6; D call uncertain. This CDR3 is built from 16 residues. Germline V gene sequence: CDR1 MNHNS, CDR2 SASEGT. Trimming stripped 4 bases from V and 7 bases from J, with 17 bases between. CDR3 residues: CASSVRLASPNSPLHF. The sequenced part of the CDR3 DNA is TGTGCCAGCAGTGTCCGCCTAGCTAGTCCCAATTCACCC.

This clone was seen many times. Read coverage stops 3 residues before the CDR3 terminus; the germline J gene supplies the remainder. This rearrangement joins TRBV30 to TRBJ2-1, with 10 bases fitting TRBD2. This CDR3 spans 15 amino acids. The germline V gene has CDR1 GTSNPN and CDR2 SVGIG (reference sequence). V lost 2 bases and J lost 4; bases outside the gene matches: 5. The part of the CDR3 DNA that was read is TGTGCCTGGAGTACCGGGACTAGCGAGTACAATGAG. It translates to CAWSTGTSEYNE. The entire CDR3 protein is CAWSTGTSEYNEQFF. Drawing the rest from reference TRBV30 and TRBJ2-1, the complete variable domain is SQTIHQWPATLVQPVGSPLSLECTVEGTSNPNLYWYRQAAGRGLQLLFYSVGIGQISSEVPQNLSASRPQDRQFILSSKKLLLSDSGFYLCAWSTGTSEYNEQFFGPGTRLTVL.

The table lists this clone with many counts. Coverage ceases 3 residues before the CDR3 finishes, and the germline J gene fills in the end. The rearrangement uses TRBV10-1 and TRBJ2-5; 11 nucleotides agree with TRBD2. J was trimmed by 1 base and V by 6 bases; bases with no gene match: 4. The CDR3 has 15 residues. Germline CDR1 reads WNHNN; CDR2 reads SYGVQD (reference sequence). The DNA read from the CDR3 is TGCGCCAGCAGCTTCGGGACTAGCGGCCAAGAGACC. Encoded protein: CASSFGTSGQET. The complete CDR3 protein is CASSFGTSGQETQYF.

The table lists this clone with a few counts. A much larger clonotype is one base distant, so this may be a read error. The read terminates 3 residues before the CDR3 end, so the remaining end is supplied by the germline J gene. The V gene is TRBV7-9, the J gene TRBJ2-2; TRBD1 might be the D (6 bases). Germline V gene lookup returns CDR1 SEHNR and CDR2 FQNEAQ (reference sequence). The CDR3 totals 15 residues. V was shortened by 10 bases and J by 5 bases, with 20 bases between the two germline ends. The CDR3: CANSKGTRKTGELFF. Incomplete CDR3 DNA: TGTGCCAACTCTAAGGGGACACGAAAAACCGGGGAG. Using reference TRBV7-9 and TRBJ2-2 for the parts outside the CDR3, the full variable domain is DTGVSQNPRHKITKRGQNVTFRCDPISEHNRLYWYRQTLGQGPEFLTYFQNEAQLEKSRLLSDRFSAERPKGSFSTLEIQRTEQGDSAMYLCANSKGTRKTGELFFGEGSRLTVL.

The table lists this clone with many counts. The read comes to an end 3 residues before the CDR3 does, leaving the germline J gene to fill in the end. The chain has TRBV5-6 and TRBJ1-5; D is undetermined. This CDR3 contains 14 residues. Trimming stripped 4 bases from V and 0 bases from J, with 8 bases between. CDR1 is SGHDT and CDR2 is YYEEEE in the germline V gene. The covered CDR3 bases are TGTGCCAGCAGCCCCCGTTATAGCAATCAGCCC. Translated: CASSPRYSNQP. The CDR3 reads in full as CASSPRYSNQPQHF.

To note about this clone: Read sequence stops 3 residues before the CDR3 end, and the germline J gene provides the missing end. The chain carries TRBV2 and TRBJ1-2, with D tentatively TRBD1 (5 bases). The CDR3 contains 14 residues. Germline V CDR1 and CDR2: SNHLY, FYNNEI. The CDR3 region is CASRGTSGRSDYTF. CDR3 DNA, as far as it was read: TGTGCCAGCAGGGGGACTAGCGGGAGGAGTGAC.

This clone was observed at least ten times. The read falls 3 residues short of the CDR3 end, and the missing part is taken from the germline J gene. V gene TRBV6-2 or TRBV6-3 combines with J gene TRBJ2-5; 13 nucleotides line up with TRBD2. There are 15 residues in the CDR3. V was clipped by 7 bases and J by 4 bases; unmatched bases: 6. CDR1 is MNHEY, CDR2 SVGEGT, per germline. CDR3 protein: CASTQTSGGPETQYF. The sequenced part of the CDR3 DNA is TGTGCCAGCACCCAGACTAGCGGGGGGCCAGAGACC.

This clone was found many times. Read data end 3 residues before the CDR3 end; the end is taken from the germline J gene. The V and J genes are TRBV28 and TRBJ2-7; D not certain. Per the germline V gene, CDR1 is MDHEN and CDR2 is SYDVKM. This CDR3 is 14 amino acids long. Trimming stripped 6 bases from V and 0 bases from J, with 12 bases between. The CDR3 bases that were read are TGTGCCAGCAGATTGACACTGAGCTCCTACGAG. This gives the protein CASRLTLSSYE. The full CDR3 sequence reads CASRLTLSSYEQYF.

This clone came up many times. The read halts 3 residues ahead of the CDR3 end, with the missing end drawn from the germline J gene. This same CDR3 is encoded by further DNA sequences in the sample. The chain combines TRBV4-1 with TRBJ2-5, with D possibly TRBD2 on 7 matching bases. In germline, CDR1 is MGHRA, CDR2 YSYEKL. Trimming took 1 base from V and 5 from J, leaving 14 bases between them. The CDR3 covers 15 residues. The CDR3 loop reads CASSQVPGGLETQYF. CDR3 DNA, as far as it was read: TGCGCCAGCAGCCAAGTTCCGGGGGGCTTGGAGACC.

There are many counts of this clone. The read finishes 3 residues shy of the CDR3 end, and the germline J gene is used to complete it. The gene calls are TRBV7-9 and TRBJ2-3; 7 bases are a match to TRBD2. Per germline, CDR1 SEHNR and CDR2 FQNEAQ (reference sequence). Trimming at V came to 6 bases and at J to 3 bases, leaving 9 bases not matched to a gene. The CDR3 totals 15 residues. CDR3 residues: CASRGGRGRTDTQYF. The sequenced part of the CDR3 DNA is TGTGCCAGCAGGGGCGGGAGAGGTAGGACAGATACG.

This clone was counted ten times or more. The observed sequence ends 3 residues before the CDR3 terminus, with the missing tail filled in from the germline J gene. The V and J genes are TRBV7-9 and TRBJ2-3, with a weak D call TRBD2 (6 bases). This CDR3 comprises 15 residues. Trimming pared 5 bases from V and 2 bases from J, leaving 14 bases between. CDR1 is SEHNR, CDR2 FQNEAQ, per germline (reference sequence). CDR3: CASSQSGLYTDTQYF. The sequenced part of the CDR3 DNA is TGTGCCAGCAGCCAGAGCGGGCTCTACACAGATACG.

Many counts were recorded for this clone. Read sequence stops 3 residues before the CDR3 end, and the germline J gene provides the missing end. V is TRBV7-9 and J is TRBJ2-5; 8 nucleotides align to TRBD1. V shed 5 bases, J shed 2 bases, and the junction held 4 bases outside the gene matches. There are 14 residues in the CDR3. Germline assignment: CDR1 SEHNR and CDR2 FQNEAQ (reference sequence). Incomplete CDR3 DNA: TGTGCCAGCAGCCCAGGGACAGGACAAGAGACC. This codes for CASSPGTGQET. The complete CDR3 sequence is CASSPGTGQETQYF.

This clone was seen repeatedly, ten times or more. Coverage ceases 3 residues before the CDR3 finishes, and the germline J gene fills in the end. The chain joins TRBV19 to TRBJ1-3; 8 nucleotides match TRBD1. Germline lookup yields CDR1 LNHDA and CDR2 SQIVND (reference sequence). The CDR3 has 15 residues. The V and J ends lost 5 bases and 0 bases, in that order; junction bases with no gene match: 3. The CDR3 bases that were read are TGTGCCAGTAGTTTGACAGGGGTCTCTGGAAACACC. Translated, it gives CASSLTGVSGNT. The whole CDR3 sequence is CASSLTGVSGNTIYF.

Ten or more counts support this clone. The read falls 3 residues short of the CDR3 end, and the missing part is taken from the germline J gene. The chain uses TRBV7-2 and TRBJ2-5; 8 bases line up with TRBD1. The trim removed 5 bases at V and 7 bases at J, leaving 6 bases unmatched. The CDR3 sequence is 13 residues long. CDR1 is SGHTA, CDR2 FQGNSA, per germline. The CDR3 reads CASSLTGEGTQYF. CDR3 bases read: TGTGCCAGCAGCCTGACAGGGGAAGGGACC.

This clone was observed many times. Read sequence stops 3 residues before the CDR3 end, and the germline J gene provides the missing end. The chain employs TRBV7-2 and TRBJ2-3, with unresolved D. Trimming removed 0 bases from V and 0 bases from J, with 4 bases in between. CDR1 and CDR2 (germline): SGHTA, FQGNSA. The CDR3 runs 14 residues. The CDR3 here is CASSLAGSTDTQYF. CDR3 bases read: TGTGCCAGCAGCTTAGCGGGCAGCACAGATACG. Variable domain in full (rest from reference TRBV7-2 and TRBJ2-3): GAGVSQSPSNKVTEKGKDVELRCDPISGHTALYWYRQSLGQGLEFLIYFQGNSAPDKSGLPSDRFSAERTGGSVSTLTIQRTQQEDSAVYLCASSLAGSTDTQYFGPGTRLTVL.

This clone was counted many times. The read terminates 3 residues before the CDR3 end, so the remaining end is supplied by the germline J gene. This chain links TRBV7-6 with TRBJ2-5; 7 positions agree with TRBD2. From germline, CDR1 is SGHVS and CDR2 FNYEAQ. Trimming removed 3 bases from V and 6 bases from J; junction bases left unmatched: 13. The CDR3 has 16 residues. The sequenced part of the CDR3 DNA is TGTGCCAGCAGCTTCGGGGGGAGGCAGGGCACACAGACC. Translating it yields CASSFGGRQGTQT. The complete CDR3 sequence is CASSFGGRQGTQTQYF.

This clone has a count of ten or more. The read terminates 3 residues before the CDR3 end, so the remaining end is supplied by the germline J gene. This rearrangement joins TRBV20-1 to TRBJ2-7; 11 nucleotides align to TRBD2. Germline V lookup: CDR1 DFQATT, CDR2 SNEGSKA (reference sequence). V lost 3 bases and J lost 1; bases outside the gene matches: 8. This CDR3 has 16 residues. CDR3 residues: CSARILTSGESYEQYF. The sequenced part of the CDR3 DNA is TGCAGTGCTAGGATCCTGACTAGCGGGGAATCCTACGAG.

This clone was seen at least ten times. The sequence runs out 3 residues before the end of the CDR3; the remainder is reconstructed from the germline J gene. V is TRBV20-1 and J is TRBJ1-4, with 8 positions matching TRBD1. V lost 8 bases, J lost 7 bases, and 6 bases stayed unmatched. Germline lookup yields CDR1 DFQATT and CDR2 SNEGSKA (reference sequence). This CDR3 comprises 12 residues. CDR3 amino acids: CSTDRGGEKLFF. Partial CDR3 DNA: TGCAGTACCGACAGGGGTGGTGAAAAA.

This clone was recorded many times. Read coverage stops 3 residues before the CDR3 terminus; the germline J gene supplies the remainder. J is TRBJ1-2 and V is TRBV28; D is undetermined. The CDR3 totals 13 residues. CDR1 is MDHEN and CDR2 is SYDVKM in the germline V gene. V was clipped by 3 bases and J by 1 base, with 6 bases between them. The covered CDR3 bases are TGTGCCAGCAGTTTGAAGGTTAACTATGGC. Translated, it gives CASSLKVNYG. The complete CDR3 protein is CASSLKVNYGYTF.

This clone occurred many times. Read coverage stops 3 residues before the CDR3 terminus; the germline J gene supplies the remainder. The rearrangement joins TRBV19 to TRBJ2-7, with 10 bases identical to TRBD1. There are 15 residues in the CDR3. CDR1 is LNHDA and CDR2 is SQIVND in the germline V gene (reference sequence). The ends lost 8 bases at V and 4 bases at J; junction bases unmatched: 11. The sequenced part of the CDR3 DNA is TGTGCCAGTGCAGGGGGGACAGGGGCTTTGTACGAG. It codes for CASAGGTGALYE. The full CDR3 protein is CASAGGTGALYEQYF.

This clone has a count of ten or more. With the read ending 3 residues before the CDR3 end, the germline J gene is used to fill in that end. The rearrangement uses TRBV6-2 or TRBV6-3 and TRBJ2-7; D remains unclear. Per germline, CDR1 MNHEY and CDR2 SVGEGT. The V end was cut by 4 bases, the J end by 3 bases, with 7 bases between. The CDR3 covers 12 residues. Incomplete CDR3 DNA: TGTGCCAGCAGTTTAACGGGCTACGAG. Translating gives CASSLTGYE. The whole CDR3 reads CASSLTGYEQYF.

Many counts were recorded for this clone. Coverage ceases 3 residues before the CDR3 finishes, and the germline J gene fills in the end. The chain has TRBV4-1 and TRBJ2-2; 7 positions match TRBD1. This CDR3 is built from 15 residues. Germline loops: CDR1 MGHRA, CDR2 YSYEKL. The ends lost 4 bases at V and 2 bases at J; junction bases unmatched: 4. CDR3 DNA, as far as it was read: TGCGCCAGCAGCCCCCGGGACAGCAACACCGGGGAG. Amino acid sequence: CASSPRDSNTGE. The whole CDR3 is CASSPRDSNTGELFF.

This clone showed up many times. The CDR3 extends 3 residues past the end of the read, so its final part is completed from the germline J gene. This sequence joins TRBV20-1 and TRBJ2-2, with 8 nucleotides matching TRBD1. Trimming cost V 6 bases and J 3 bases; bases outside gene matches: 12. The germline V gene has CDR1 DFQATT and CDR2 SNEGSKA (reference sequence). The CDR3 is 16 residues long. The sequenced CDR3 bases are TGCAGTGCCCGATCAGGGGGCGGGCCGGACACCGGGGAG. Amino acids: CSARSGGGPDTGE. In full, the CDR3 reads CSARSGGGPDTGELFF.

This clone was detected a few times. At one end, the junction sequence differs from germline, possibly due to a read error. The sequenced fragment ends 3 residues before the CDR3 boundary, so the rest is inferred from the germline J gene. V and J are TRBV10-2 and TRBJ2-7; possible D gene TRBD2, 5 bases. Germline V CDR1 and CDR2: WSHSY, SAAADI. CDR3 length: 14 residues. CDR3: CASSLLSDSCEQYF. The CDR3 bases that were read are TGCGCCAGCAGCTTACTTAGCGACTCCTGCGAG.

This clone has a count of ten or more. The DNA read from the CDR3 is TGCGCCAGCAGCTCGACAGGGGTGGACACTGAA. Amino acids: CASSSTGVDTE. The whole CDR3 region reads CASSSTGVDTEAFF. The chain employs TRBV5-1 and TRBJ1-1; 8 bases are a match to TRBD1. Sequencing ends 3 residues short of the CDR3 end; the germline J gene provides the rest. The CDR3 length is 14 residues. Germline CDR1 is SGHRS and CDR2 is YFSETQ. The V and J ends lost 3 bases and 3 bases, in that order; junction bases with no gene match: 4.

Many counts were recorded for this clone. The read is 3 residues too short to cover the CDR3 end, so that end is filled in from the germline J gene. J is TRBJ2-7 and V is TRBV19; a weak D match, TRBD1 (5 bases). The germline CDR1 and CDR2 sequences are LNHDA and SQIVND (reference sequence). V lost 1 base and J 2 bases, leaving 9 bases between the germline ends. This CDR3 has 14 residues. The covered CDR3 bases are TGTGCCAGTAGTATAGGCAGGGCCACCTACGAG. Its protein product is CASSIGRATYE. The whole CDR3 protein reads CASSIGRATYEQYF.